These T cell receptor beta chains were read from a single sample in a study of blood T cell repertoires in COVID-19. Here immunoSEQ multiplex PCR was the method, and the copy in TCRdb shows in-frame clones only, minus some. The sample holds hundreds of thousands of clones, 89% seen once. What was sequenced was peripheral blood. The receptor set was obtained from a man between 60 and 75 years old who had recovered from COVID-19. Each CDR3 is given with its conserved first and last residue. A D gene is named only where the DNA matches it firmly. Some rows mark clone size as missing; the rest say once, few, many or name a class of expanded clone.

CDR3 protein,CDR3 DNA,V gene,clone size,J gene,D gene
CASSQVLSIVAGIADTQYF,TGTGCCAGCAGCCAAGTTCTGAGTATAGTAGCGGGAATCGCAGATACGCAGTATTTT,TRBV14,-,TRBJ2-3,TRBD2
CASSPVGDTEAFF,TGTGCCAGCTCACCAGTAGGGGACACTGAAGCTTTCTTT,TRBV18,-,TRBJ1-1,-
CASSRGGGFNEQFF,TGTGCCAGCAGTCGCGGAGGGGGCTTCAATGAGCAGTTCTTC,TRBV28,-,TRBJ2-1,-
CASSQRPGPPLHF,TGTGCCAGCAGCCAACGCCCGGGTCCACCCCTCCACTTT,TRBV3-1/TRBV3-2,-,TRBJ1-6,-
CATSMGGRGTNEKLFF,TGTGCCACATCGATGGGGGGGCGCGGGACTAATGAAAAACTGTTTTTT,TRBV19,-,TRBJ1-4,-
CASSTRGRGELFF,TGTGCCAGCAGCACCAGGGGGCGCGGGGAGCTGTTTTTT,TRBV12-3/TRBV12-4,-,TRBJ2-2,TRBD1
CASRAPGQGPYEQYF,TGTGCCAGTAGGGCGCCGGGACAGGGGCCCTACGAGCAGTACTTC,TRBV19,-,TRBJ2-7,TRBD1
CASSLAGGLYNEQFF,TGTGCCAGCAGCTTAGCGGGGGGTCTTTACAATGAGCAGTTCTTC,TRBV7-2,-,TRBJ2-1,-
CASSPPGGREAFF,TGTGCCAGCAGCCCTCCCGGAGGCAGGGAAGCTTTCTTT,TRBV7-3,-,TRBJ1-1,-
CATTGQGNQPQHF,TGTGCCACGACGGGACAGGGAAATCAGCCCCAGCATTTT,TRBV6-5,-,TRBJ1-5,TRBD1
CASSLQIAGDGIYNEQFF,TGTGCCAGCAGCTTACAGATAGCGGGAGATGGTATCTACAATGAGCAGTTCTTC,TRBV7-2,-,TRBJ2-1,TRBD2
CASSKELRTEAFF,TGTGCCAGCAGTAAGGAGCTTCGAACTGAAGCTTTCTTT,TRBV6-4,-,TRBJ1-1,-
CASRGQGNLNQPQHF,TGTGCCAGCAGAGGACAGGGGAACCTCAATCAGCCCCAGCATTTT,TRBV6-6,-,TRBJ1-5,TRBD1
CATSTTGSSYEQYF,TGTGCCACCAGCACGACAGGGAGCTCCTACGAGCAGTACTTC,TRBV24-1,-,TRBJ2-7,TRBD1
CASSGGAGARGEKLFF,TGTGCCAGCAGTGGTGGTGCAGGGGCCCGAGGCGAAAAACTGTTTTTT,TRBV2,-,TRBJ1-4,-
CASTKKGGEGYEQYF,TGTGCCAGTACCAAGAAAGGGGGGGAGGGCTACGAGCAGTACTTC,TRBV19,-,TRBJ2-7,-
CASSRGLKTQYF,TGTGCCAGTAGTAGGGGGCTAAAGACCCAGTACTTC,TRBV19,-,TRBJ2-5,-
CASSRGGVGYEQYF,TGTGCCAGCAGCAGAGGCGGGGTAGGCTACGAGCAGTACTTC,TRBV5-5,once,TRBJ2-7,-
CASSLGGVSSEAFF,TGTGCCAGCAGCTTAGGGGGCGTTTCGAGTGAAGCTTTCTTT,TRBV7-9,-,TRBJ1-1,-
CASSTGLGYTF,TGTGCCAGCAGTACGGGATTAGGCTACACCTTC,TRBV28,once,TRBJ1-2,-
CAWSVSQFEAFF,TGTGCCTGGAGTGTAAGTCAGTTTGAAGCTTTCTTT,TRBV30,-,TRBJ1-1,-
CASSPRDYLYEQYF,TGTGCCAGCAGCCCCAGGGACTATCTCTACGAGCAGTACTTC,TRBV19,-,TRBJ2-7,TRBD2
CASSPPDRVKQYF,TGTGCCAGCAGTCCGCCGGACAGGGTCAAGCAGTACTTC,TRBV28,-,TRBJ2-7,TRBD1
CAISARQGLGYTF,TGTGCCATCAGTGCCCGACAGGGTTTAGGCTACACCTTC,TRBV10-3,once,TRBJ1-2,TRBD1
CASSAAGGGNQPQHF,TGTGCCAGCAGCGCGGCGGGAGGTGGCAATCAGCCCCAGCATTTT,TRBV6-5,few,TRBJ1-5,-
CASSIIITGGAGYTF,TGTGCCAGTAGTATAATTATAACAGGGGGAGCTGGCTACACCTTC,TRBV19,-,TRBJ1-2,TRBD1
CASSLGGEQYF,TGTGCCAGCAGTTTAGGAGGCGAGCAGTACTTC,TRBV28,-,TRBJ2-7,-
CASSSGLAGAETQYF,TGTGCCAGCAGCTCGGGACTAGCGGGAGCAGAGACCCAGTACTTC,TRBV11-3,-,TRBJ2-5,TRBD2
CASSSVGSGGATEQFF,TGTGCCAGCAGCTCCGTGGGTAGCGGGGGGGCCACTGAGCAGTTCTTC,TRBV9,-,TRBJ2-1,TRBD2
CASSPGTSGTREQYF,TGTGCCAGCAGCCCCGGGACTAGCGGGACTAGGGAGCAGTACTTC,TRBV11-3,-,TRBJ2-7,TRBD2
CASIRTSGSNEQFF,TGTGCCAGCATTCGGACTAGCGGGAGCAATGAGCAGTTCTTC,TRBV6-1,once,TRBJ2-1,TRBD2
CASSFGTSGGANEQFF,TGCGCCAGCAGCTTTGGGACTAGCGGGGGGGCCAATGAGCAGTTCTTC,TRBV5-1,-,TRBJ2-1,TRBD2
CASSPDTGGSGFRNQPQHF,TGTGCCAGCAGTCCGGATACAGGGGGCAGTGGTTTCCGCAATCAGCCCCAGCATTTT,TRBV27,once,TRBJ1-5,TRBD1
CASTVGGKTQYF,TGTGCCAGCACGGTGGGGGGAAAGACCCAGTACTTC,TRBV7-2,-,TRBJ2-5,-
CASIPRTGGVTEAFF,TGTGCCAGCATCCCACGGACAGGGGGCGTCACTGAAGCTTTCTTT,TRBV2,-,TRBJ1-1,TRBD1
CASSSPETQYF,TGTGCCAGCAGTTCCCCTGAGACCCAGTACTTC,TRBV28,-,TRBJ2-5,-
CASSGWTGGNYGYTF,TGTGCCAGCAGTGGCTGGACAGGGGGCAACTATGGCTACACCTTC,TRBV27,-,TRBJ1-2,TRBD1
CASGSFEGLYGYTF,TGTGCTAGTGGGTCCTTCGAGGGTCTATATGGCTACACCTTC,TRBV12-5,-,TRBJ1-2,-
CASSSGSTNEKLFF,TGTGCCAGCAGTTCGGGGTCAACTAATGAAAAACTGTTTTTT,TRBV6-5,-,TRBJ1-4,-
CASSDSRHRDRVSRTEAFF,TGTGCCAGCAGTGACTCTAGACATCGGGACAGGGTATCGAGGACTGAAGCTTTCTTT,TRBV6-4,-,TRBJ1-1,TRBD1
CASSPQGTSYQPQHF,TGTGCCAGCTCACCACAGGGGACATCCTATCAGCCCCAGCATTTT,TRBV18,-,TRBJ1-5,-
CASSQPGEAYEQYF,TGTGCCAGCAGCCAACCGGGAGAGGCGTACGAGCAGTACTTC,TRBV3-1/TRBV3-2,-,TRBJ2-7,-
CASSYREVRGNSPLHF,TGTGCCAGCAGTTATCGGGAGGTGAGGGGTAATTCACCCCTCCACTTT,TRBV6-5,-,TRBJ1-6,-